The T cell receptor beta chain described here comes from a study of CD8 T cells in ankylosing spondylitis. General study points: There was a TCR beta motif, made of several highly homologous variants, that appeared characteristic of ankylosing spondylitis blood.

TCRdb reprocessed the 5' RACE reads via MiXCR and lists one record per CDR3 protein. The sample holds 700,000 to 850,000 distinct CDR3 sequences, about an eighth seen once. This clonotype was counted between two and nine times. Its antigen is unidentified. The germline V gene has CDR1 DFQATT and CDR2 SNEGSKA (reference sequence). V was pared by 4 bases and J by 0 bases, with 9 bases between. The CDR3 is 13 amino acids. Specimen: blood, either unsorted or a sorted T cell fraction (not recorded which). This receptor was obtained from a male donor with ankylosing spondylitis. The chain uses TRBV20-1 and TRBJ1-1; D unresolved. The CDR3 DNA sequence: TGCAGTGCTAAAGAGGACCTGAACACTGAAGCTTTCTTT. Translation gives CSAKEDLNTEAFF.